This T cell receptor beta chain derives from a study of tumor-infiltrating lymphocytes in primary liver carcinoma. There are 14 residues in the CDR3. Looked up from germline, CDR1 is MRHNA and CDR2 is SNTAGT. Joint extraction of RNA and DNA used roughly 20-33 mg of bulk tissue that was unsorted. Tumor regions sampled: superior, inferior, left, right poles, and centre. Study outcomes and limitations: Relative to tumor region pairs, the tumor-adjacent and tumor-blood pairs showed overlap that was lower.

Comments on this clonotype: Its antigen is currently unknown. The junction shows a germline mismatch at one end, possibly a read error.

Total RNA (approximately 450 ng) served as template for TCR beta cDNA synthesis primed by a constant-region primer. Slightly modified ARM-PCR served as the procedure for the TCR beta libraries. These libraries came from three rounds of nested multiplex PCR. With TRBV1-TRBV30 forward primers and a C-beta reverse primer, the first two PCR rounds were run for approximately 10 cycles each. Via MiXCR, TCRdb re-called the multiplex PCR reads, giving one row per CDR3 protein. This table has about 120,000 distinct CDR3 sequences, around 60% appearing once. The receptor comes from a woman aged 55-75 years with primary liver carcinoma and hepatitis B virus infection. J is TRBJ2-1 and V is TRBV6-4; D perhaps matches TRBD2 (5 bases). Sequencing used liver tumor tissue from sampling region 1. As for subset: tumor region T1, superior pole. CDR3 nucleotides: TGTGCCAGCAGTGAGGGAGCGGACTCCCATGGGCAGTCCTTC. Translated, it gives CASSEGADSHGQSF.